This TCR beta chain was found in a study of blood T cell repertoires in COVID-19 (dated by TCRdb to 2018 to 2021). Broadly, across the study: Samples covering the acute and convalescent phases of COVID-19 were provided by collaborators in the United States, Italy and Spain. Where available, HLA class I and class II types were obtained from metadata supplied by the sample provider rather than from assay-based typing. The repertoires were released in a freely available public database intended as a resource for research on the immune response to SARS-CoV-2. The material from the prospective study consisted of cDNA or gDNA derived from T cells, B-cell-depleted T cells, or PBMCs. Nearly every sample came with metadata listing a de-identified subject ID, COVID-19 status, age in years and sex. The samples were drawn from two sources: the first 160 participants of the ongoing ImmuneRACE study, and 1,254 subjects contributed by 6 global collaborators. Subjects who had been exposed to COVID-19, were actively infected with it, or had recovered from it provided the deeply sampled blood TCRbeta repertoires that made up the dataset. The paper as a whole reports these results and caveats: The quantity of clinical and demographic metadata differed by source and by participant and was supplied without curation.

TCRbeta CDR3 regions were amplified from genomic DNA using the immunoSEQ Assay, a bias-controlled multiplex PCR. Concerning the study's data processing: The number of nucleated cells in each sample was estimated from the amplification of reference gene primers within the assay. To quantify the absolute abundance of each unique TCRbeta CDR3 rearrangement, sequence reads were collapsed and filtered. For each sample, productive Simpson clonality was calculated as the square root of Simpson's diversity index across productive rearrangements. TCRdb carries this immuneACCESS record with in-frame sequences only. Its versions omit some clonotypes, under half of them owing to an unresolved V gene in the studies checked, with the rest unexplained. That table gives V, J and clone size, and the DNA gave D and trimming. The sample includes around 100,000 clones, with about 90% observed a single time. The ten top clones hold under 8% of the sample.

Collaborating institutions collected whole blood in K2EDTA tubes following their own protocols. For TCRbeta analysis, collaborators shipped samples in one of three forms: frozen whole blood, isolated PBMCs, or DNA extracted from either of those sample types. As concerns this clone: No antigen is known for it. No much larger clonotype is one base removed from it; base qualities were not supplied.

Looking up the germline V gene yields CDR1 SGHVS and CDR2 FNYEAQ. There are 18 amino acids in the CDR3, from cysteine to phenylalanine inclusive. The kept DNA is CDR3 alone, 54 bases in frame from the first base. Trimming removed 1 base from V and 0 bases from J, leaving 17 bases between the germline ends. This clonotype was sampled from a human donor in a cohort sampled during active COVID-19. Source material: peripheral blood. The receptor chain draws on TRBV7-6 and TRBJ2-3; the D gene is unclear. DNA sequence: TGTGCCAGCAGCTTAGGATACGGTCTCCGTGCTAGCACAGATACGCAGTATTTT. This yields the protein CASSLGYGLRASTDTQYF.